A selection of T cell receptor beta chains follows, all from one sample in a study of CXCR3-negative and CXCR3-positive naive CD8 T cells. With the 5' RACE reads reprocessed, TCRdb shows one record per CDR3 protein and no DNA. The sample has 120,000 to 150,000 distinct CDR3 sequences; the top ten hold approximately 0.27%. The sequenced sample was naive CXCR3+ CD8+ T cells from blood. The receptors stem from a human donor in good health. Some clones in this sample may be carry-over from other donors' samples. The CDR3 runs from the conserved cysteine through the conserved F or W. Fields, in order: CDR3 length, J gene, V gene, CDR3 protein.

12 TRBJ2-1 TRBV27 CASSTPGVEQFF
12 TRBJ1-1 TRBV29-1 CSAETENTEAFF
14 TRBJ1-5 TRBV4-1 CASSQETGNQPQHF
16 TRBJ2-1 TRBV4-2 CASSQGGLADFDEQFF
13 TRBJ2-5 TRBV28 CASSPSGRETQYF
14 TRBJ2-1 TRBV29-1 CSVETSFTYNEQFF
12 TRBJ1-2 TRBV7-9 CASSLMATGYTF
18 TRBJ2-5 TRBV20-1 CSARGGTSGPHIKETQYF
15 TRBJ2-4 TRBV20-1 CSAGDPGISGNIQYF
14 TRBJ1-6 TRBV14 CASSSIFLNSPLHF
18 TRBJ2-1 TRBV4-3 CASSQDIVRRGGDNEQFF
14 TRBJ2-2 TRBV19 CASTGLAGAGELFF
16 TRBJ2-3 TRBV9 CASSVEPGGSTDTQYF
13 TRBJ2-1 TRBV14 CASRLGPNYEQFF
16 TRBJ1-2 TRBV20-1 CSARDQGQGSLFGYTF
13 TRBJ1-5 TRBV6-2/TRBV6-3 CASRDGNNQPQHF
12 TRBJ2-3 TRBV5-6 CASSLLPDTQYF
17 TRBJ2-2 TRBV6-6 CASSYPPGLWNTGELFF
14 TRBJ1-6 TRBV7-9 CASSSSQGRSPLHF
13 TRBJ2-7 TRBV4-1 CASSRGTTYEQYF
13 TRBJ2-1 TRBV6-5 CASGGGGGAEQFF
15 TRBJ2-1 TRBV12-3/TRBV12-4 CASTTTGTPGDEQFF
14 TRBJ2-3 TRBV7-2 CASSLEPIGDTQYF
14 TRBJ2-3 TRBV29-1 CSVEQTGLTDTQYF
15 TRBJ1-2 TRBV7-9 CASSLQGQPNYGYTF
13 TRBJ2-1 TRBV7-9 CASEGPQYNEQFF
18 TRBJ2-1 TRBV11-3 CASSLRGGGRGGENEQFF
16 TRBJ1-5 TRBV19 CASSTSTAGADQPQHF
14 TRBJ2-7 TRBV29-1 CSVEAGAGGYEQYF
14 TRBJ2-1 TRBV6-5 CASSYSGFGDEQFF
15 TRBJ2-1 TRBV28 CASSLWPIEGNEQFF
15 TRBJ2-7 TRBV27 CASSTLTGYSYEQYF
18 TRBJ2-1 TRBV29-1 CSVEVAAGGPGVHNEQFF
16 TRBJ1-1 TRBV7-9 CASTPLEGQGNTEAFF
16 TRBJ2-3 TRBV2 CASSPPEGEYRDTQYF
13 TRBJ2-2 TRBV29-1 CSVVWGHTGELFF
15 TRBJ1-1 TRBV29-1 CSVTGPGGRVTEAFF
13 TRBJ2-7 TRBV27 CASSPQLTYEQYF
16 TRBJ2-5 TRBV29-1 CSVEGEFGRFQETQYF
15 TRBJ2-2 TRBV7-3 CASSPDSEHTGELFF
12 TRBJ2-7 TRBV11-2 CASWDRVHEQYF
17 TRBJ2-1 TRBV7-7 CASSPGLAGGGIGEQFF
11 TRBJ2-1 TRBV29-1 CSVEGLDEQFF